What follows are 27 T cell receptor beta chains derived from one specimen sequenced in a study of T cell changes during pregnancy in multiple sclerosis. Using immunoSEQ multiplex PCR, the repertoire was profiled, and TCRdb retains in-frame clones only, with some absent. The table has about 35,000 clones, 93% seen once. The material was CD4+ T cells from peripheral blood mononuclear cells, obtained in the first trimester of pregnancy. The receptors stem from a female donor with multiple sclerosis, enrolled in a pregnancy study.

V and J are TRBV6-5 and TRBJ2-7; 11 bases match TRBD2. The germline V gene encodes CDR1 MNHEY and CDR2 SVGAGI. The CDR3 extends over 14 amino acids. J lost 4 bases, V lost 5 bases, and 4 bases had no gene match. The CDR3 reads CASSLSSGGYEQYF. The CDR3, as DNA: TGTGCCAGCAGTCTTTCTAGCGGGGGGTACGAGCAGTACTTC.

The chain carries TRBV2 and TRBJ2-3; D unresolved. The ends were cut back, 8 bases at V and 2 bases at J, with 20 bases in the middle. The CDR3 extends over 16 amino acids. Germline values: CDR1 SNHLY, CDR2 FYNNEI. CDR3 coding DNA: TGTGCCAGCCTCCCAACCCTTTCTATACTCACAGATACGCAGTATTTT. Protein sequence: CASLPTLSILTDTQYF.

The chain links TRBV7-9 to TRBJ2-4; 12 bases agree with TRBD2. The length of the CDR3 is 15 residues. V shed 2 bases, J shed 5 bases, and the junction held 1 base outside the gene matches. Germline V gene lookup returns CDR1 SEHNR and CDR2 FQNEAQ (reference sequence). CDR3 sequence (DNA): TGTGCCAGCAGCTTACTAGCGGGGGGGCAAAACATTCAGTACTTC. It specifies CASSLLAGGQNIQYF.

This clone was seen once. The chain is built from TRBV27 and TRBJ1-5; maybe TRBD1 (5 bases). CDR1 and CDR2 (germline): MNHEY, SMNVEV (reference sequence). Trimming stripped 3 bases from V and 2 bases from J, with 11 bases between. The CDR3 consists of 15 residues. CDR3 DNA: TGTGCCAGCAGTTTGGCAGGGAATGGCAATCAGCCCCAGCATTTT. Its translation is CASSLAGNGNQPQHF.

The gene calls are TRBV2 and TRBJ2-7; maybe TRBD1 (5 bases). The CDR3 totals 14 residues. V lost 4 bases to trimming and J lost 0 bases, with 10 bases between them. In germline, CDR1 is SNHLY, CDR2 FYNNEI. The CDR3 reads CASSVDTHSYEQYF. CDR3 nucleotide sequence: TGTGCCAGCAGTGTGGACACCCACTCCTACGAGCAGTACTTC.

This chain uses TRBV2 with TRBJ2-5; D possibly corresponds to TRBD2 (6 bases). V was cut by 7 bases and J by 5 bases, with 17 bases left in between. Germline lookup yields CDR1 SNHLY and CDR2 FYNNEI. The CDR3 loop spans 14 amino acids. The CDR3 spells CASTRRASDETQYF. CDR3 nucleotides: TGTGCCAGCACAAGGAGGGCTAGCGATGAGACCCAGTACTTC.

This clone appeared once. V is TRBV7-3 and J is TRBJ2-6; maybe TRBD1 (5 bases). This CDR3 region has 16 residues. The germline gives CDR1 SGHTA, CDR2 FQGTGA. Trimming cost V 3 bases and J 4 bases, with 13 bases left between them. CDR3 nucleotides: TGTGCCAGCAGCTTCGACAGTCGGGCAGGGGCCAACGTCCTGACTTTC. It codes for CASSFDSRAGANVLTF. The full variable domain, in which reference TRBV7-3 and TRBJ2-6 provide the parts outside the CDR3, is GAGVSQTPSNKVTEKGKYVELRCDPISGHTALYWYRQSLGQGPEFLIYFQGTGAADDSGLPNDRFFAVRPEGSVSTLKIQRTERGDSAVYLCASSFDSRAGANVLTFGAGSRLTVL.

The CDR3 spells CASSYSAVPTYEQYF. The CDR3 DNA is TGTGCCAGCAGTTACTCAGCGGTACCAACCTACGAGCAGTACTTC. The V call is TRBV6-6, the J call TRBJ2-7; D might be TRBD2 (5 bases). This CDR3 comprises 15 residues. V was cut by 0 bases and J by 2 bases, with 11 bases left in between. Germline V gene data show CDR1 as MNHNY and CDR2 as SVGAGI (reference sequence).

This chain joins TRBV27 and TRBJ2-7; 15 bases align to TRBD2. Germline V gene data show CDR1 as MNHEY and CDR2 as SMNVEV (reference sequence). V lost 7 bases, J lost 0 bases, and 4 bases stayed unmatched. This CDR3 has 16 residues. The DNA of the CDR3 is TGTGCCAGCACCTCGGGACTAGCGGGGGGCTCCTACGAGCAGTACTTC. The encoded protein is CASTSGLAGGSYEQYF.

The rearrangement uses TRBV2 and TRBJ2-7, with D perhaps TRBD1 (5 bases). Germline CDR1 is SNHLY and CDR2 is FYNNEI. The CDR3 extends over 13 amino acids. The V end was cut by 4 bases, the J end by 0 bases, with 7 bases between. DNA for the CDR3: TGTGCCAGCAGTGTAGGGGACTCCTACGAGCAGTACTTC. This sequence encodes CASSVGDSYEQYF. Variable domain in full (rest from reference TRBV2 and TRBJ2-7): EPEVTQTPSHQVTQMGQEVILRCVPISNHLYFYWYRQILGQKVEFLVSFYNNEISEKSEIFDDQFSVERPDGSNFTLKIRSTKLEDSAMYFCASSVGDSYEQYFGPGTRLTVT.

The rearrangement joins TRBV11-2 to TRBJ2-5; 11 bases align to TRBD1. CDR1 and CDR2 (germline): SGHAT, FQNNGV. The CDR3 covers 15 residues. With 3 bases clipped from V and 5 bases from J, the junction kept 5 bases outside the gene matches. The CDR3 coding sequence is TGTGCCAGCAGCTTGGGGACAGGGGGGTTGGAGACCCAGTACTTC. Its protein is CASSLGTGGLETQYF.

The rearrangement joins TRBV14 to TRBJ2-2; 12 nucleotides agree with TRBD2. Trimming removed 1 base from V and 6 bases from J; junction bases left unmatched: 0. The CDR3 is 15 residues long. The germline CDR1 and CDR2 sequences are SGHDN and FVKESK. CDR3 amino acids: CASSQGLAGAGELFF. DNA for the CDR3: TGTGCCAGCAGCCAAGGACTAGCGGGAGCCGGGGAGCTGTTTTTT.

This chain connects TRBV19 to TRBJ2-7, with D perhaps TRBD1 (6 bases). The CDR3 consists of 15 residues. V was cut by 5 bases and J by 0 bases, with 14 bases left in between. From germline, CDR1 is LNHDA and CDR2 SQIVND (reference sequence). The CDR3 loop is CASSPRTASSYEQYF. CDR3 coding DNA: TGTGCCAGTAGTCCTAGGACAGCGAGCTCCTACGAGCAGTACTTC.

This rearrangement joins TRBV9 to TRBJ2-3, with 8 positions matching TRBD2. Germline loops: CDR1 SGDLS, CDR2 YYNGEE. This CDR3 region has 15 residues. The trim removed 1 base at V and 3 bases at J, leaving 4 bases unmatched. The CDR3 loop reads CASSVRGGPTDTQYF. CDR3 bases: TGTGCCAGCAGCGTACGGGGGGGCCCAACAGATACGCAGTATTTT.

The chain joins TRBV7-8 to TRBJ1-1, with D uncertain. The germline gives CDR1 SGHVS, CDR2 FQNEAQ. CDR3 size: 14 residues. Trimming left V 2 bases short and J 2 bases short, with 9 bases between. This chain's CDR3 is CASSLNEGNTEAFF. The DNA for the CDR3 is TGTGCCAGCAGCTTAAACGAGGGAAACACTGAAGCTTTCTTT.

This rearrangement joins TRBV4-2 to TRBJ2-7; TRBD1 might be the D (5 bases). This CDR3 comprises 13 residues. CDR1 LGHNA and CDR2 YNFKEQ come from the germline V gene. The V end lost 3 bases, the J end lost 3 bases, and 9 bases lay between the germline ends. CDR3 in amino acids: CASSQVGVYEQYF. In DNA form, the CDR3 reads TGTGCCAGCAGCCAGGTAGGGGTCTACGAGCAGTACTTC.

The chain is built from TRBV19 and TRBJ2-3; D not resolved. In germline, CDR1 is LNHDA, CDR2 SQIVND (reference sequence). The CDR3 runs 14 residues. Trimming left V 4 bases short and J 0 bases short, with 8 bases between. The CDR3 region has the DNA TGTGCCAGTAGTACGACTCTTAGCACAGATACGCAGTATTTT. This codes for CASSTTLSTDTQYF. The full variable domain, completed using reference TRBV19 and TRBJ2-3, is DGGITQSPKYLFRKEGQNVTLSCEQNLNHDAMYWYRQDPGQGLRLIYYSQIVNDFQKGDIAEGYSVSREKKESFPLTVTSAQKNPTAFYLCASSTTLSTDTQYFGPGTRLTVL.

CDR3 DNA sequence: TGTGCCAGCAGCTTGGGGGCTAGCGGGGGGAGCTCCTACAATGAGCAGTTCTTC. The encoded protein is CASSLGASGGSSYNEQFF. The V gene is TRBV5-5, the J gene TRBJ2-1; 11 bases are shared with TRBD2. Looked up from germline, CDR1 is SGHKS and CDR2 is YYEKEE (reference sequence). The CDR3 contains 18 residues. With 0 bases clipped from V and 0 bases from J, the junction kept 5 bases outside the gene matches.

This chain joins TRBV19 and TRBJ1-1; D is ambiguous. Germline-derived CDR1 and CDR2 are LNHDA and SQIVND (reference sequence). With 6 bases removed from V and 4 bases from J, the gap between germline ends came to 15 bases. The CDR3 extends over 14 amino acids. The CDR3 DNA sequence: TGTGCCAGTAGGCCCCCGGGGTCGGGCACTGAAGCTTTCTTT. Translated, it gives CASRPPGSGTEAFF.

The J gene is TRBJ2-3, the V gene TRBV9, with a tentative D call TRBD2 (5 bases). Trimming stripped 4 bases from V and 4 bases from J, with 16 bases between. The CDR3 extends over 15 amino acids. Germline values: CDR1 SGDLS, CDR2 YYNGEE. For the CDR3, the DNA is TGTGCCAGCAGCCTAAGGTCAGCGGCGGCAGATACGCAGTATTTT. Amino acid sequence: CASSLRSAAADTQYF.

This chain uses TRBV6-5 with TRBJ2-1, with TRBD1 matching 7 bases. V dropped 0 bases and J dropped 2; count of bases not matched to a gene: 4. Germline V gene lookup returns CDR1 MNHEY and CDR2 SVGAGI. The CDR3 totals 16 residues. CDR3 amino acids: CASSYSIGGTYNEQFF. In DNA form, the CDR3 reads TGTGCCAGCAGTTACTCGATAGGGGGCACCTACAATGAGCAGTTCTTC.

This clone has a handful of counts. The V gene is TRBV15, the J gene TRBJ1-3; unclear D gene. V lost 1 base and J 4 bases, leaving 8 bases between the germline ends. CDR3 length equals 14 residues. The germline V gene has CDR1 LNHNV and CDR2 YYDKDF (reference sequence). CDR3 protein: CATSRGNSGNTIYF. CDR3 coding DNA: TGTGCCACCAGCAGAGGAAACAGCGGAAACACCATATATTTT.

The CDR3 sequence is CASSQVGANEQFF. In DNA form, the CDR3 reads TGTGCCAGCAGCCAAGTAGGGGCCAATGAGCAGTTCTTC. This chain links TRBV14 with TRBJ2-1, with D maybe TRBD1 (5 bases). The CDR3 has 13 amino acids. Germline CDR1 reads SGHDN; CDR2 reads FVKESK. With 1 base removed from V and 6 bases from J, the gap between germline ends came to 7 bases.

This rearrangement joins TRBV29-1 to TRBJ2-1; 8 nucleotides agree with TRBD2. CDR1 and CDR2 (germline): SQVTM, ANQGSEA. There are 16 residues in the CDR3. The trim removed 1 base at V and 3 bases at J, leaving 8 bases unmatched. The CDR3: CSVEVQRGTFYNEQFF. In DNA, the CDR3 is TGCAGCGTTGAAGTCCAGCGGGGGACCTTCTACAATGAGCAGTTCTTC.

The rearrangement uses TRBV11-1 and TRBJ2-2; a possible D gene is TRBD2 (5 bases). The CDR3 totals 14 residues. Germline assignment: CDR1 SGHAT and CDR2 FQDESV (reference sequence). The ends were cut back, 2 bases at V and 4 bases at J, with 8 bases in the middle. CDR3 residues: CASSLMRATGELFF. CDR3 DNA: TGTGCCAGCAGCTTAATGCGGGCCACCGGGGAGCTGTTTTTT. Full variable domain (missing parts from reference TRBV11-1 and TRBJ2-2): EAEVAQSPRYKITEKSQAVAFWCDPISGHATLYWYRQILGQGPELLVQFQDESVVDDSQLPKDRFSAERLKGVDSTLKIQPAELGDSAMYLCASSLMRATGELFFGEGSRLTVL.

The rearrangement uses TRBV15 and TRBJ1-5; D ambiguous. The CDR3 has 16 amino acids. The germline V gene has CDR1 LNHNV and CDR2 YYDKDF (reference sequence). The V gene lost 3 bases and the J gene lost 1 base, with 13 bases spanning the gap. CDR3 in DNA: TGTGCCACCAGCAGGGCCTCTTCGATGAGCAATCAGCCCCAGCATTTT. Protein: CATSRASSMSNQPQHF.

The chain couples TRBV6-5 to TRBJ2-5, with TRBD2 matching over 13 bases. After removal of 6 bases from V and 4 bases from J, the junction contained 5 bases not matched to a gene. Germline CDR1 reads MNHEY; CDR2 reads SVGAGI. The CDR3 spans 15 residues. The CDR3 nucleotides are TGTGCCAGCAGAGTGGGACTAGCGGGGTTAGAGACCCAGTACTTC. Translating gives CASRVGLAGLETQYF.